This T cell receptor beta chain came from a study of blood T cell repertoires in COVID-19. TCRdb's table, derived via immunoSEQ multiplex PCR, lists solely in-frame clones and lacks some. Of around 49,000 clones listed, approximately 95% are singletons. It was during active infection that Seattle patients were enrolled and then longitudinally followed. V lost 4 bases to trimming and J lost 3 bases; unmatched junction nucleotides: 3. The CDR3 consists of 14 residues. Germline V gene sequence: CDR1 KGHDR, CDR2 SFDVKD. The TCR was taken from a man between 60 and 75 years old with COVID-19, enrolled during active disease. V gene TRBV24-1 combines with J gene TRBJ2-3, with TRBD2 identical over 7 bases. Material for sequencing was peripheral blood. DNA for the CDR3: TGTGCCACCAGTGAGGGAGGGAGGACAGATACGCAGTATTTT. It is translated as CATSEGGRTDTQYF.